Presented here are 14 T cell receptor beta chains from one specimen sequenced in a study of CD8+ T cells in alopecia areata. cDNA reverse transcribed from extracted RNA served as the sequencing template. Here immunoSEQ multiplex PCR was the method, and the copy in TCRdb shows in-frame clones only, minus some. The sample consists of around 97,000 clones, under 90% of them appearing once. The treatment was: oral pan-JAK inhibitor, 5-10 mg twice daily. The sequenced sample was CD8+ T cells sorted from blood, obtained between weeks 30 and 35, from a patient treated with tofacitinib. Receptor source: a human donor with alopecia areata.

This chain links TRBV7-2 with TRBJ2-7; the D is unclear. V was clipped by 0 bases and J by 2 bases, with 8 bases between them. CDR1 is SGHTA and CDR2 is FQGNSA in the germline V gene. This CDR3 contains 14 residues. The CDR3 DNA follows: TGTGCCAGCAGCTTAGCGGGTCCCCCCTACGAGCAGTACTTC. Its translation is CASSLAGPPYEQYF.

CDR3 protein: CASSLTSDEQYF. The CDR3 DNA reads TGCGCCAGCAGCTTGACTAGTGACGAGCAGTACTTC. The chain combines TRBV5-1 with TRBJ2-7; TRBD2 is a possible D gene (5 bases). The length of the CDR3 is 12 residues. Germline V gene sequence: CDR1 SGHRS, CDR2 YFSETQ. Trimming took 1 base from V and 5 from J, leaving 7 bases between them. The variable domain in full, completed from reference TRBV5-1 and TRBJ2-7, reads KAGVTQTPRYLIKTRGQQVTLSCSPISGHRSVSWYQQTPGQGLQFLFEYFSETQRNKGNFPGRFSGRQFSNSRSEMNVSTLELGDSALYLCASSLTSDEQYFGPGTRLTVT.

This clone was seen a handful of times. The rearrangement joins TRBV9 to TRBJ2-4; D perhaps matches TRBD2 (6 bases). The length of the CDR3 is 13 residues. Germline V gene data show CDR1 as SGDLS and CDR2 as YYNGEE. Trimming cost V 0 bases and J 5 bases, with 6 bases left between them. In DNA, the CDR3 is TGTGCCAGCAGCGTAGCGGGAGAAAACATTCAGTACTTC. Translating it yields CASSVAGENIQYF.

This sequence joins TRBV4-2 and TRBJ2-2; D perhaps matches TRBD1 (5 bases). With 0 bases removed from V and 1 base from J, the gap between germline ends came to 9 bases. CDR1 is LGHNA, CDR2 YNFKEQ, per germline. CDR3 length: 16 amino acids. This chain's CDR3 is CASSQEGTGNTGELFF. The CDR3 DNA reads TGTGCCAGCAGCCAAGAAGGTACAGGGAACACCGGGGAGCTGTTTTTT.

The chain recombines TRBV19 with TRBJ2-5; D is tentatively TRBD1 or TRBD2 (5 bases each). The DNA end lines up better with TRBJ2-7; the J call may be wrong. Germline V CDR1 and CDR2: LNHDA, SQIVND (reference sequence). The CDR3 has 16 residues. The CDR3 DNA is TGTGCCAGTAGTATAATAGGGGAGACACCATCCTACGAGCAGTACTTC. Its translation: CASSIIGETPSYEQYF.

This chain joins TRBV4-2 and TRBJ1-2, with TRBD1 matching 8 bases. In germline, CDR1 is LGHNA, CDR2 YNFKEQ. Unmatched junction bases numbered 8, after V lost 0 bases and J lost 8 bases. The CDR3 extends over 15 amino acids. The CDR3 coding sequence is TGTGCCAGCAGCCAAGACCCGGACAGGGTATTCGGCTACACCTTC. Translating it yields CASSQDPDRVFGYTF.

CDR3 bases: TGTGCCAGCAGCCATCGGGACGGGGGATACACCGGGGAGCTGTTTTTT. This encodes CASSHRDGGYTGELFF. The J gene is TRBJ2-2, the V gene TRBV7-3, with D possibly being TRBD2 (6 bases). CDR3 length: 16 residues. Trimming pared 5 bases from V and 3 bases from J, leaving 16 bases between. The V gene's germline CDR1 is SGHTA and CDR2 FQGTGA. Filled out from reference TRBV7-3 and TRBJ2-2, the complete variable domain reads GAGVSQTPSNKVTEKGKYVELRCDPISGHTALYWYRQSLGQGPEFLIYFQGTGAADDSGLPNDRFFAVRPEGSVSTLKIQRTERGDSAVYLCASSHRDGGYTGELFFGEGSRLTVL.

The chain employs TRBV5-8 and TRBJ2-7; the D is unclear. V lost 0 bases and J 3 bases, leaving 4 bases between the germline ends. Looked up from germline, CDR1 is SGHTS and CDR2 is YDEGEE. The CDR3 runs 12 residues. The CDR3 region is CASSLAFYEQYF. CDR3 coding DNA: TGTGCCAGCAGCTTGGCCTTCTACGAGCAGTACTTC.

The CDR3 protein is CSVEDPVADEKLFF. The CDR3 coding sequence is TGCAGCGTTGAAGATCCCGTGGCGGATGAAAAACTGTTTTTT. The V and J genes are TRBV29-1 and TRBJ1-4; no definite D call. V lost 0 bases, J lost 6 bases, and 11 bases lay in between. The CDR3 has 14 amino acids. Germline CDR1 reads SQVTM; CDR2 reads ANQGSEA.

The genes are TRBV7-3 and TRBJ2-7; D possibly corresponds to TRBD2 (6 bases). CDR1 and CDR2 from the germline V gene are SGHTA and FQGTGA. Trimming took 8 bases from V and 4 from J, leaving 12 bases between them. The CDR3 is made up of 12 amino acids. DNA of the CDR3: TGTGCCAGCGGGGACTTTTGGTACGAGCAGTACTTC. The encoded protein is CASGDFWYEQYF.

The chain employs TRBV6-6 and TRBJ2-1; 8 nucleotides align to TRBD2. Looked up from germline, CDR1 is MNHNY and CDR2 is SVGAGI (reference sequence). This CDR3 has 12 amino acids. V was pared by 10 bases and J by 7 bases, with 6 bases of the junction left unmatched. The CDR3 region has the DNA TGTGCCACCCTGGCGGGAGGTAATGAGCAGTTCTTC. Translating gives CATLAGGNEQFF.

The CDR3 here is CASGSSSYNEQFF. CDR3 nucleotides: TGTGCCAGCGGGAGTTCATCCTACAATGAGCAGTTCTTC. The chain carries TRBV27 and TRBJ2-1; a possible D gene is TRBD2 (5 bases). From germline, CDR1 is MNHEY and CDR2 SMNVEV (reference sequence). There are 13 residues in the CDR3. With 8 bases removed from V and 1 base from J, the gap between germline ends came to 9 bases.

This clone occurred a few times. The same CDR3 arises from other DNA sequences in this sample as well. V and J are TRBV6-1 and TRBJ2-1; TRBD2 agrees at 8 bases. Germline V CDR1 and CDR2: MNHNS, SASEGT. V lost 1 base to trimming and J lost 3 bases; unmatched junction nucleotides: 2. This CDR3 comprises 15 residues. CDR3 amino acids: CASSEELAVYNEQFF. CDR3 DNA sequence: TGTGCCAGCAGTGAAGAACTAGCGGTCTACAATGAGCAGTTCTTC.

This chain joins TRBV7-6 and TRBJ2-1, with TRBD1 matching over 9 bases. This CDR3 region has 14 residues. Germline assignment: CDR1 SGHVS and CDR2 FNYEAQ. The trim removed 4 bases at V and 6 bases at J, leaving 4 bases unmatched. The CDR3 loop reads CASSWDRAGNEQFF. CDR3 nucleotide sequence: TGTGCCAGCAGCTGGGACAGGGCGGGCAATGAGCAGTTCTTC.